The rows below give T cell receptor beta chains drawn from one sample of a study of cytomegalovirus exposure and HLA in healthy donors. Only in-frame clones appear in the TCRdb table, and some are missing; sequencing was by immunoSEQ multiplex PCR. The sample's table shows 85,000 to 110,000 clones. Material for sequencing was PBMCs. These receptor sequences come from a man aged 35 to 55 in good health and CMV-seronegative. Each CDR3 is given with its conserved first and last residue. A D gene is named only where the DNA matches it firmly.

>TRBV27|NA|TRBJ2-3
TGTGCCAGCAGTTACTCGGGGGGCGGGTTTAGGGATACGCAGTATTTT
CASSYSGGGFRDTQYF
>TRBV5-6|TRBD1|TRBJ1-2
TGTGCCAGCAGTCAGGGGGAGACTCATGGCTACACCTTC
CASSQGETHGYTF
>TRBV2|NA|TRBJ2-7
TGTGCCAGCAGTCAATCCTACGAGCAGTACTTC
CASSQSYEQYF
>TRBV7-2|TRBD1|TRBJ1-4
TGTGCCAGCAGCATACAGGGGGCAACTAATGAAAAACTGTTTTTT
CASSIQGATNEKLFF
>TRBV7-2|NA|TRBJ1-2
TGTGCCAGCAGCACATACAGGGTAGGGAACTATGGCTACACCTTC
CASSTYRVGNYGYTF
>TRBV7-2|TRBD2|TRBJ2-1
TGTGCCAGCAGAGCGAGCGGGACTAGTGGTAATGAGCAGTTCTTC
CASRASGTSGNEQFF
>TRBV9|TRBD1|TRBJ1-6
TGTGCCAGCAGCGTAGGACTGGGACAGGGAAGAAATTCACCCCTCCACTTT
CASSVGLGQGRNSPLHF
>TRBV18|TRBD2|TRBJ2-7
TGTGCCAGCTCACTTAGTCGGACTAGCGGGACTTACGAGCAGTACTTC
CASSLSRTSGTYEQYF
>TRBV7-9|NA|TRBJ1-1
TGTGCCAGCAGCCTACAGGAGGAAGCTTTCTTT
CASSLQEEAFF
>TRBV27|TRBD2|TRBJ2-7
TGTGCCAGCAGGGCTAGCGGGAGTCCTACTTACGAGCAGTACTTC
CASRASGSPTYEQYF
>TRBV7-2|TRBD1|TRBJ2-2
TGTGCCAGCAGCTTATACTCCCAGGGGGCAGGAACCGGGGAGCTGTTTTTT
CASSLYSQGAGTGELFF
>TRBV5-4|NA|TRBJ2-3
TGTGCCAGCAGGACGGACAGATATATCACAGATACGCAGTATTTT
CASRTDRYITDTQYF
>TRBV28|TRBD1|TRBJ1-1
TGTGCCAGCAGTTTCCCCGGGACAGTCGGGGCTTTCTTT
CASSFPGTVGAFF
>TRBV10-3|NA|TRBJ2-7
TGTGCCATCGACCCTGACGGAGCCTCCTACGAGCAGTACTTC
CAIDPDGASYEQYF
>TRBV27|NA|TRBJ1-5
TGTGCCAGCAGAGGAGGGTTGTCTAGCAATCAGCCCCAGCATTTT
CASRGGLSSNQPQHF
>TRBV29-1|NA|TRBJ2-7
TGCAGCGTTGTCCTCAGGGGCGAGCAGTACTTC
CSVVLRGEQYF
>TRBV6-6|NA|TRBJ2-7
TGTGCCAGCAGTCAGTCCCGAAACTACGAGCAGTACTTC
CASSQSRNYEQYF
>TRBV5-6|NA|TRBJ2-7
TGTGCCAGCAGCTTGGGGCAGGGTGTTCAAAAGCAGTACTTC
CASSLGQGVQKQYF
>TRBV2|TRBD2|TRBJ2-1
TGTGCCAGCACGAAGGGGACTAGCGGGCAGTTCTTC
CASTKGTSGQFF
>TRBV4-3|TRBD2|TRBJ2-5
TGCGCCAGCAGCCAAGATTGGAGCGGGAGAGCCCGCCTCGGGGAGACCCAGTACTTC
CASSQDWSGRARLGETQYF
>TRBV9|TRBD2|TRBJ2-2
TGTGCCAGCAGCCCAGGACTAGCGACCACCGGGGAGCTGTTTTTT
CASSPGLATTGELFF
>TRBV7-2|TRBD2|TRBJ2-4
TGTGCCAGCAGCTTAGCGGGTCTAGCGGGAGCGGGGGCCAAAAACATTCAGTACTTC
CASSLAGLAGAGAKNIQYF
>TRBV10-1|TRBD2|TRBJ2-3
TGCGCCAGCAGTGGACCTCCGGGAGGTGGGCAGTATTTT
CASSGPPGGGQYF
>TRBV5-6|TRBD2|TRBJ2-1
TGTGCCAGCAGCTATCGGACTAGCGGGAGGGCCGGGATTGAGCAGTTCTTC
CASSYRTSGRAGIEQFF
>TRBV5-4|TRBD2|TRBJ2-7
TGTGCCAGCAGCCTATCTAGCGGGGCATCCTACGAGCAGTACTTC
CASSLSSGASYEQYF
>TRBV6-5|TRBD1|TRBJ2-7
TGTGCCGCTACGTCCGGGACAGCACGAAACGAGCAGTACTTC
CAATSGTARNEQYF
>TRBV25-1|NA|TRBJ1-1
TGTGCCAGCTCCCCGCCCACAGTGATGAACACTGAAGCTTTCTTT
CASSPPTVMNTEAFF
>TRBV5-1|NA|TRBJ2-7
TGCGCCAGCAGCTTGGAGGCAGGGCCTACGCAGCAGTACTTC
CASSLEAGPTQQYF
>TRBV28|NA|TRBJ1-1
TGTGCCAGCAGTCTGGACGGGATGAACACTGAAGCTTTCTTT
CASSLDGMNTEAFF
>TRBV7-9|TRBD1|TRBJ2-3
TGTGCCAGCAGCTTGGGCACAGGGGGAGATACGCAGTATTTT
CASSLGTGGDTQYF
>TRBV5-1|NA|TRBJ2-3
TGCGCCAGCGGGGACTCCGCTAGCACAGATACGCAGTATTTT
CASGDSASTDTQYF
>TRBV7-8|NA|TRBJ2-2
TGTGCCAGCCGTCCGGGGTTGAACACCGGGGAGCTGTTTTTT
CASRPGLNTGELFF
>TRBV5-1|TRBD2|TRBJ2-1
TGCGCCAGCAGCTACCCATCCACGGGGGGGTTTGGGAGGATCTCCTACAATGAGCAGTTCTTC
CASSYPSTGGFGRISYNEQFF
>TRBV4-3|NA|TRBJ2-3
TGCGCCAGCAGCCAAGAGTTACAGGGGGGGATAGATACGCAGTATTTT
CASSQELQGGIDTQYF
>TRBV18|TRBD1|TRBJ1-1
TGTGCCAGCTCACCGTCCCGGACAGGGTTTACTGAAGCTTTCTTT
CASSPSRTGFTEAFF
>TRBV9|TRBD1|TRBJ2-7
TGTGCCAGCAGCGTAGGGGCAGGGGGCTCCTACGAGCAGTACTTC
CASSVGAGGSYEQYF
>TRBV29-1|NA|TRBJ2-7
TGCAGCGTTGAAGATGATAGAGGGAGCCGGTACGAGCAGTACTTC
CSVEDDRGSRYEQYF
>TRBV27|NA|TRBJ1-4
TGTGCCAGCAGTTCACAGGGTGCAACTAATGAAAAACTGTTTTTT
CASSSQGATNEKLFF
>TRBV9|TRBD1|TRBJ1-6
TGTGCCAGCAGCTCAGGACAGGGGAGTAATTCACCCCTCCACTTT
CASSSGQGSNSPLHF
>TRBV4-2|TRBD2|TRBJ2-1
TGTGCCAGCAGCCAAGAGGCTAGCGGGGGGGCTTTTGAGCAGTTCTTC
CASSQEASGGAFEQFF
>TRBV25-1|TRBD1|TRBJ2-6
TGTGCCAGCATCTCAGACAGGGCTGGGGCCAACGTCCTGACTTTC
CASISDRAGANVLTF
>TRBV6-5|TRBD2|TRBJ2-4
TGTGCCAGCAGTTACAGCGGGGCCTCTCTTGGGGACATTCAGTACTTC
CASSYSGASLGDIQYF
>TRBV7-2|NA|TRBJ1-5
TGTGCCAGCAGCCCTGACAGCCGATATCGGCCCCAGCATTTT
CASSPDSRYRPQHF
>TRBV6-1|NA|TRBJ1-2
TGTGCCAGCAGTGCCGACAGGAACTATGGCTACACCTTC
CASSADRNYGYTF
>TRBV4-2|NA|TRBJ2-3
TGTGCCAGCAGCCAAGAATCGGGGTTGCAAGATACGCAGTATTTT
CASSQESGLQDTQYF